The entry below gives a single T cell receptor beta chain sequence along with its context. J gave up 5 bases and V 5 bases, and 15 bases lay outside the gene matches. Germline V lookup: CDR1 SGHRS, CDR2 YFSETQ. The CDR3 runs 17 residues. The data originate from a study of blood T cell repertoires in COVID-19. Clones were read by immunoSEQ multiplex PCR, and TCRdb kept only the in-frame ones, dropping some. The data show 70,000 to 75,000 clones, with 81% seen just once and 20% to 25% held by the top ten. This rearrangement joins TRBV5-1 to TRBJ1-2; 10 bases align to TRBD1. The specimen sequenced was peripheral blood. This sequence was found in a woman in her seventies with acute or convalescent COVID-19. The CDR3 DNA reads TGCGCCAGCAGTTCACAGCCCTCCGGGACAGGGGATTATGGCTACACCTTC. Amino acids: CASSSQPSGTGDYGYTF.